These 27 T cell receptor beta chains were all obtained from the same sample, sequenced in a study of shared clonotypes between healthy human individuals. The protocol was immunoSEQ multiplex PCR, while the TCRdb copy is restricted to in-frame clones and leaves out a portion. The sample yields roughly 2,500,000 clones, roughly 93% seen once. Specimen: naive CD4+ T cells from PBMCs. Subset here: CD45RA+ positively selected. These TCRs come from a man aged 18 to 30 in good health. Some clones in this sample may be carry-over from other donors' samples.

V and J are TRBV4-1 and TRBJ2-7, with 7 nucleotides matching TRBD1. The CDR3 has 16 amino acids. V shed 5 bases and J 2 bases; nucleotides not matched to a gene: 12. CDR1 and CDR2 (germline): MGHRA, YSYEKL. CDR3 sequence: CASSSPGQRTTYEQYF. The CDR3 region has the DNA TGCGCCAGCAGCTCTCCGGGACAGCGGACCACCTACGAGCAGTACTTC.

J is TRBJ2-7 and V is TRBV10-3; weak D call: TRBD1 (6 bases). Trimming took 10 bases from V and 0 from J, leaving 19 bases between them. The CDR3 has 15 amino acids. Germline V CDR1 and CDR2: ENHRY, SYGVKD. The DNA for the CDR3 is TGTGCCAGCCAAGCCGGGACACCAAGCTCCTACGAGCAGTACTTC. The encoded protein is CASQAGTPSSYEQYF.

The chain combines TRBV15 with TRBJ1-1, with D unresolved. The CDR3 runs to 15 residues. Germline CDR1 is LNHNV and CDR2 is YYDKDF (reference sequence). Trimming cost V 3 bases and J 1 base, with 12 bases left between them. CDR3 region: CATSSRLTQNTEAFF. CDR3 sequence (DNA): TGTGCCACCAGCAGTCGCCTGACACAGAACACTGAAGCTTTCTTT. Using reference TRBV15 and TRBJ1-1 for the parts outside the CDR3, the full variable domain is DAMVIQNPRYQVTQFGKPVTLSCSQTLNHNVMYWYQQKSSQAPKLLFHYYDKDFNNEADTPDNFQSRRPNTSFCFLDIRSPGLGDTAMYLCATSSRLTQNTEAFFGQGTRLTVV.

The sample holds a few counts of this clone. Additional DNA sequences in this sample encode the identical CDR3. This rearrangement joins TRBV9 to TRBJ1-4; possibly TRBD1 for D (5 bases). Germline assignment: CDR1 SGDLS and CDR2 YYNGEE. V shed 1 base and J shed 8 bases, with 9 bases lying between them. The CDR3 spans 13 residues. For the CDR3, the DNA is TGTGCCAGCAGCGTAAGGGGTGGAGAAAAACTGTTTTTT. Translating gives CASSVRGGEKLFF.

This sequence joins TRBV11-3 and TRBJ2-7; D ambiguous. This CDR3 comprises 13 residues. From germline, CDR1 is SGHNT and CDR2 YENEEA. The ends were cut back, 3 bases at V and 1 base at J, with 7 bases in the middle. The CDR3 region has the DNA TGTGCCAGCAGCTTTTCTGGGTCCTACGAGCAGTACTTC. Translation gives CASSFSGSYEQYF.

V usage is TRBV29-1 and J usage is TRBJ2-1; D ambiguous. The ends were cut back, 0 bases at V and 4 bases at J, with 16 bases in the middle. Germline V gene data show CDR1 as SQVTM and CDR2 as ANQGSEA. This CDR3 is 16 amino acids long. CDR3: CSVEDWPTQSYNEQFF. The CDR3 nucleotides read TGCAGCGTTGAAGATTGGCCCACACAATCGTACAATGAGCAGTTCTTC.

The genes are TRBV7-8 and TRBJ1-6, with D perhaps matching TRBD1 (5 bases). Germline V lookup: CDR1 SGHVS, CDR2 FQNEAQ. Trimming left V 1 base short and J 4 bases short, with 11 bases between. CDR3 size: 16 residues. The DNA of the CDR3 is TGTGCCAGCAGCTTAGTTAGGGACCTTTATAATTCACCCCTCCACTTT. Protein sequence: CASSLVRDLYNSPLHF. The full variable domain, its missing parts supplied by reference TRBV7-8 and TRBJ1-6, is GAGVSQSPRYKVAKRGQDVALRCDPISGHVSLFWYQQALGQGPEFLTYFQNEAQLDKSGLPSDRFFAERPEGSVSTLKIQRTQQEDSAVYLCASSLVRDLYNSPLHFGNGTRLTVT.

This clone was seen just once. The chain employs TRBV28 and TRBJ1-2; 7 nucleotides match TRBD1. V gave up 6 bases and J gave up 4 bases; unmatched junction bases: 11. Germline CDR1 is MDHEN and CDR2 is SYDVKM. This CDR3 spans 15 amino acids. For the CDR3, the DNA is TGTGCCAGCAGCCTAAATCGGAACAGGGGCTATGGCTACACCTTC. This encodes CASSLNRNRGYGYTF.

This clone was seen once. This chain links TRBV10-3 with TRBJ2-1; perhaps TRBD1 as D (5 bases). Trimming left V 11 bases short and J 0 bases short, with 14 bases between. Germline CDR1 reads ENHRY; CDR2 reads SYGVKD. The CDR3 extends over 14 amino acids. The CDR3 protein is CAVRGYSSYNEQFF. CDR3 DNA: TGTGCCGTTAGGGGCTACAGCTCCTACAATGAGCAGTTCTTC.

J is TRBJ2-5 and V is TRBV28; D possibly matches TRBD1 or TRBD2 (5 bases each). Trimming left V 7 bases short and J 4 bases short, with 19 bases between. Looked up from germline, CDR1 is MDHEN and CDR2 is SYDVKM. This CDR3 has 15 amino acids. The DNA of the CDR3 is TGTGCCAGCATCCCGAAAGAGGGGTCGGGAGAGACCCAGTACTTC. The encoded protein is CASIPKEGSGETQYF.

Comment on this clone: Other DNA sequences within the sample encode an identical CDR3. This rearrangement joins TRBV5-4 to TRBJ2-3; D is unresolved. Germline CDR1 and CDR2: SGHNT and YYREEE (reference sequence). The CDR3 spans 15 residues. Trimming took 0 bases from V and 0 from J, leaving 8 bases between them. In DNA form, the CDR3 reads TGTGCCAGCAGCTTGGCTAGGTCTAGCACAGATACGCAGTATTTT. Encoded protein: CASSLARSSTDTQYF.

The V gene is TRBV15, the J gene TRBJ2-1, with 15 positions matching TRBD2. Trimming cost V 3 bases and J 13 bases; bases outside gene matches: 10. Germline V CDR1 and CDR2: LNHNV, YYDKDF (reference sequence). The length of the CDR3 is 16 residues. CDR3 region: CATSRRTSGRAEAQFF. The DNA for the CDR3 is TGTGCCACCAGCAGGCGGACTAGCGGGAGGGCCGAAGCACAGTTCTTC.

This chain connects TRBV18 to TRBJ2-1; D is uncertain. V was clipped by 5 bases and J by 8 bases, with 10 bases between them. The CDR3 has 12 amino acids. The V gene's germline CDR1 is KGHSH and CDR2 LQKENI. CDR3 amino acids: CASSTPGYEQFF. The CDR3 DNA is TGTGCCAGCTCAACCCCCGGCTATGAGCAGTTCTTC.

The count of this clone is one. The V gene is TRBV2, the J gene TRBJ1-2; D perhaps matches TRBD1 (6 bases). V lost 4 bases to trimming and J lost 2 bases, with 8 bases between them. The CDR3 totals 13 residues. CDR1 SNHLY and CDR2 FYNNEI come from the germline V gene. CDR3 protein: CASSVQGNYGYTF. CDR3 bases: TGTGCCAGCAGTGTACAGGGCAACTATGGCTACACCTTC.

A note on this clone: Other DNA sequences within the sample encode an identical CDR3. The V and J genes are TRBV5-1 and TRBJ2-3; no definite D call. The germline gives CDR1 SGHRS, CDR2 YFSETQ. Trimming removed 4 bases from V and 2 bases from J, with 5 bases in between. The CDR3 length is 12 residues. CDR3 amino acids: CASSEPTDTQYF. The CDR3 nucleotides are TGCGCCAGCAGCGAACCCACAGATACGCAGTATTTT.

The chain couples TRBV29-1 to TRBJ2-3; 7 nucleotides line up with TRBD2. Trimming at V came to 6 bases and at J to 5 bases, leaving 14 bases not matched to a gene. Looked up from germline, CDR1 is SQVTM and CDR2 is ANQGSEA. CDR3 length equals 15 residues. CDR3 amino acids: CSVSSGGSQGDTQYF. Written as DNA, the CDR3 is TGCAGCGTATCGTCGGGCGGGAGCCAGGGAGATACGCAGTATTTT.

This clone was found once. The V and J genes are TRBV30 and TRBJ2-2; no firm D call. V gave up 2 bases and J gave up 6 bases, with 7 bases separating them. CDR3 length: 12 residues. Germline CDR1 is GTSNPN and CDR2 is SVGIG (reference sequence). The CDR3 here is CAWSLRPGELFF. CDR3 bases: TGTGCCTGGAGTCTTAGACCCGGGGAGCTGTTTTTT.

This CDR3 is CASSLETGRGYEQYF. In DNA, the CDR3 is TGTGCCAGCAGCTTAGAGACGGGTAGAGGGTACGAGCAGTACTTC. The chain has TRBV11-2 and TRBJ2-7; TRBD2 is a possible D gene (5 bases). This CDR3 contains 15 residues. Trimming stripped 0 bases from V and 4 bases from J, with 13 bases between. The germline V gene has CDR1 SGHAT and CDR2 FQNNGV.

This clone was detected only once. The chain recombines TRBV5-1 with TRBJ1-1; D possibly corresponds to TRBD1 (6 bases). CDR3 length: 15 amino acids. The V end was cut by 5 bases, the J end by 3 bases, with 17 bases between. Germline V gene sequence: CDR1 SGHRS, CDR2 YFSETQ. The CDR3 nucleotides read TGCGCCAGCAGGGCAGGGGCGTTAACGGACACTGAAGCTTTCTTT. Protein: CASRAGALTDTEAFF.

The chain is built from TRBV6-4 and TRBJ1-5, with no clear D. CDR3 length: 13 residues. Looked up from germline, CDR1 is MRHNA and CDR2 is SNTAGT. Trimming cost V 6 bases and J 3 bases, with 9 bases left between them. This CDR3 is CASSQEINQPQHF. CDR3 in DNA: TGTGCCAGCAGCCAGGAGATCAATCAGCCCCAGCATTTT.

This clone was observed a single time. CDR3 sequence: CASSESDRGRTGELFF. The CDR3 DNA reads as TGTGCCAGCAGTGAATCGGACAGGGGTCGTACCGGGGAGCTGTTTTTT. The genes are TRBV25-1 and TRBJ2-2; 9 bases agree with TRBD1. Per germline, CDR1 MGHDK and CDR2 SYGVNS. V lost 1 base, J lost 5 bases, and 5 bases stayed unmatched. The length of the CDR3 is 16 residues.

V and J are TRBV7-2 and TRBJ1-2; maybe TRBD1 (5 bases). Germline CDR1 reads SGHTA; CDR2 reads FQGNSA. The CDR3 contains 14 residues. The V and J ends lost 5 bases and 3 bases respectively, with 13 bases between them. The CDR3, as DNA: TGTGCCAGCAGCGCGGGACCTCGAGACTATGGCTACACCTTC. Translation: CASSAGPRDYGYTF.

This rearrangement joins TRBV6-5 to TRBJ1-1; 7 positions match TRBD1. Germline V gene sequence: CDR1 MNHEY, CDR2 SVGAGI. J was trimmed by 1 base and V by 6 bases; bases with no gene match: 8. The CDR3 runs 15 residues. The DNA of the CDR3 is TGTGCCAGCAGAGGACGGGACAGACCGAACACTGAAGCTTTCTTT. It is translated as CASRGRDRPNTEAFF.

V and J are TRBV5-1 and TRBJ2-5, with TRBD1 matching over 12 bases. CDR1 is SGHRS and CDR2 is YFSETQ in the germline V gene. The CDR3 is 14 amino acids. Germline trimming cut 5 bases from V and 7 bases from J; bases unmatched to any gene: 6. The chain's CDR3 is CASRQGQGAGTQYF. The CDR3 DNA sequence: TGCGCCAGCAGACAGGGACAGGGGGCCGGGACCCAGTACTTC.

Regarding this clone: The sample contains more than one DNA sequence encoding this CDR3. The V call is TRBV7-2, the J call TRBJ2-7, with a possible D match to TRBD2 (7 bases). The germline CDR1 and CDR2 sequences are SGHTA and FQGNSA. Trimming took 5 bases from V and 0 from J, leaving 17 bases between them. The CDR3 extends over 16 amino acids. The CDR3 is CASSLGGAGSSYEQYF. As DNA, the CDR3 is TGTGCCAGCAGCCTAGGGGGGGCGGGGAGCTCCTACGAGCAGTACTTC.

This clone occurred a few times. CDR3 region: CAIRTGSLYGYTF. Written as DNA, the CDR3 is TGTGCCATCCGAACCGGCAGCCTCTATGGCTACACCTTC. The chain couples TRBV10-3 to TRBJ1-2, with no clear D. In germline, CDR1 is ENHRY, CDR2 SYGVKD. This CDR3 spans 13 amino acids. The V end was cut by 8 bases, the J end by 4 bases, with 14 bases between.

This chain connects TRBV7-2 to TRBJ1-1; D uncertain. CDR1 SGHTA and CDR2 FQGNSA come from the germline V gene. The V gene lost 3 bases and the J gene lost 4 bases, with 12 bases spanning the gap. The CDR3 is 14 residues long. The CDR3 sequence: CASSLTALGTEAFF. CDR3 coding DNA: TGTGCCAGCAGCTTGACGGCGCTTGGCACTGAAGCTTTCTTT.